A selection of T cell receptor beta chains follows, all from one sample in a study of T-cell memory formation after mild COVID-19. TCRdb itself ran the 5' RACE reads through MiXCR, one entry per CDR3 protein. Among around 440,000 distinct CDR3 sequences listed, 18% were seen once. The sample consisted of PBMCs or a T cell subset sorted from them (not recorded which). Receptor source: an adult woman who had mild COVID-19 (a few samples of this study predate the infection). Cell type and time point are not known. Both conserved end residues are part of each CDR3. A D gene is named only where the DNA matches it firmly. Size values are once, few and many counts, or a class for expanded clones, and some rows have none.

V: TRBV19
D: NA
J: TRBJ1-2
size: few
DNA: TGTGCCAGTAGTATTCGTAATCTCCAGTCCCCCAGGGGCGGCTACACCTTC
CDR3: CASSIRNLQSPRGGYTF

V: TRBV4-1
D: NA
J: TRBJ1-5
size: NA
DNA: TGCGCCAGCAGTATCACCGGGGAGGTAGCTCAGCCCCAGCATTTT
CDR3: CASSITGEVAQPQHF

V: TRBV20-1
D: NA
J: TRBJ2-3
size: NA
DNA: TGCAGTGCCCCAGCGGGTGGATCCACAGATACGCAGTATTTT
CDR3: CSAPAGGSTDTQYF

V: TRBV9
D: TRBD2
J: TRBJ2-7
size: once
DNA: TGTGCCAGCAGCGTAGGAGGTAGCGGGTATTACGAGCAGTACTTC
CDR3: CASSVGGSGYYEQYF

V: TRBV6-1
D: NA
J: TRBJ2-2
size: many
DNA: TGTGCCAGCAAAGAGGCCGGGGAGCTGTTTTTT
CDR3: CASKEAGELFF

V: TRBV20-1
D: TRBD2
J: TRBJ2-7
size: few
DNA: TGCAGTGCTAGAAGTCTAGCGGGAGTTGACGAGCAGTACTTC
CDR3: CSARSLAGVDEQYF

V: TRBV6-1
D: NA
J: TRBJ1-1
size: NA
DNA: TGTGCCAGCAAGGGTCCTGAAGCTTTCTTT
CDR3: CASKGPEAFF

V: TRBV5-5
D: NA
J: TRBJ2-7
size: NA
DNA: TGTGCCAGCAGCCTGCTGTACTCGCAGTACTTC
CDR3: CASSLLYSQYF

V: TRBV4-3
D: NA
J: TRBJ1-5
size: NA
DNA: TGCGCCAGCAGCCAAGTTCCAGGGATGCCTCAGCCCCAGCATTTT
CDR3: CASSQVPGMPQPQHF

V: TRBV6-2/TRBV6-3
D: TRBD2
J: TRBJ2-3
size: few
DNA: TGTGCCAGCACCGAACTAGCGGGAGCGACAGATACGCAGTATTTT
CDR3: CASTELAGATDTQYF

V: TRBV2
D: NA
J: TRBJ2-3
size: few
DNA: TGTGCCAGCAGTGAATGGCAGGGCACAGATACGCAGTATTTT
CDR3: CASSEWQGTDTQYF

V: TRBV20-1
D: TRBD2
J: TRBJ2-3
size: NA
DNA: TGCAGTGCTAGAACTAGCGGGAGGACAACAGATACGCAGTATTTT
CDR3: CSARTSGRTTDTQYF

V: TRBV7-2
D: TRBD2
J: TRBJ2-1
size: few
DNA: TGTGCCAGCAGCCCGTCCGGGACTAGCAATGAGCAGTTCTTC
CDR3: CASSPSGTSNEQFF

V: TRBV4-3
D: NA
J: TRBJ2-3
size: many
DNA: TGCGCCAGCAGCCAAGATCAGGGGGGAACAGATACGCAGTATTTT
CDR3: CASSQDQGGTDTQYF

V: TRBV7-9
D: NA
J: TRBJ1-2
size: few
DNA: TGTGCCAGCGGGGGGACCTGGGACTATGGCTACACCTTC
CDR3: CASGGTWDYGYTF

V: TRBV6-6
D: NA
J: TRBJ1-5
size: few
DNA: TGTGCCAGCAGTTACAGGGTCTCGGATCAGCCCCAGCATTTT
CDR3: CASSYRVSDQPQHF

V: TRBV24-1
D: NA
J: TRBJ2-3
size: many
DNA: TGTGCCACCAGTGATATGGCCGAGACCCTAAGAAGCACGCAGTATTTT
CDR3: CATSDMAETLRSTQYF

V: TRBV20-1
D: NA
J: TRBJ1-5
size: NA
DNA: TGCAGTGCTAGAGTACAGAGAAATAGCAATCAGCCCCAGCATTTT
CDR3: CSARVQRNSNQPQHF

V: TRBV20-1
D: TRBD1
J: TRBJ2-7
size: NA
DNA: TGCAGTGCTAACGACCGGGACAGGGTTACCTACGAGCAGTACTTC
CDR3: CSANDRDRVTYEQYF

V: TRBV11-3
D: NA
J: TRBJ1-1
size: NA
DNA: TGTGCCAGCAGCGAAGACAGGGAAGCTTTCTTT
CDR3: CASSEDREAFF

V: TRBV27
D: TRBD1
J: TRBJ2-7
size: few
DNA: TGTGCCAGCAGTTCCGACCCGACAGGGAGAGTAGGGGAGCAGTACTTC
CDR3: CASSSDPTGRVGEQYF

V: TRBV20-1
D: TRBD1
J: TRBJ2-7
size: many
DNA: TGCAGTGCACTGACAGGGAAACACAGCTCCTACGAGCAGTACTTC
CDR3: CSALTGKHSSYEQYF

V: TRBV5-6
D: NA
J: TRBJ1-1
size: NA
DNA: TGTGCCAGCACCTATGACCGCGACACTGAAGCTTTCTTT
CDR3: CASTYDRDTEAFF

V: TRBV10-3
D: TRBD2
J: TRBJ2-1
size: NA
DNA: TGTGCCATCAGTGACCTGACTAGCGGGGGGGATGAGCAGTTCTTC
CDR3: CAISDLTSGGDEQFF

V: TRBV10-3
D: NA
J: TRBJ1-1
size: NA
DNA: TGTGCCATCAGAGAACAGGGCCTGGGTAACACTGAAGCTTTCTTT
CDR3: CAIREQGLGNTEAFF

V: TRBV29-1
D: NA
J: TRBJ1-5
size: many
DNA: TGCAGCGTTTTAGGGGGGAGCAATCAGCCCCAGCATTTT
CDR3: CSVLGGSNQPQHF

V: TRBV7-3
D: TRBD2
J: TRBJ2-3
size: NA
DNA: TGTGCCAGCAGCTTAGGACTAGCGGGAGCTCCAGATACGCAGTATTTT
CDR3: CASSLGLAGAPDTQYF

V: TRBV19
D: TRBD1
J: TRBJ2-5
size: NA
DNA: TGTGCCAGTAGTATGATGGACAGGGGCTTCCAAGAGACCCAGTACTTC
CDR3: CASSMMDRGFQETQYF

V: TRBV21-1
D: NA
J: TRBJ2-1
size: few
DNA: TGTGCCAGCAACCTTAAGGTCGATGAGCAGTTCTTC
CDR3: CASNLKVDEQFF

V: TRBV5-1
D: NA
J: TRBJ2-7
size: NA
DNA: TGCGCCAGCAGCCCAGGGGTGAACTGGGGGCCCGAGCAGTACTTC
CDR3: CASSPGVNWGPEQYF

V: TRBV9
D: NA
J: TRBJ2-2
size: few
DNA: TGTGCCAGCAGCGTAGGGACAGAACGCACCGGGGAGCTGTTTTTT
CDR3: CASSVGTERTGELFF

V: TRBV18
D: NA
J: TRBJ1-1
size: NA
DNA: TGTGCCAGCTCACCACCCGCAAACATGGGGAACACTGAAGCTTTCTTT
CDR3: CASSPPANMGNTEAFF

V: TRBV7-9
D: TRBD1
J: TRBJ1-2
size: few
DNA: TGTGCCAGCAGCGCCGCAGGGGGAATGGGTGGCTACACCTTC
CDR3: CASSAAGGMGGYTF

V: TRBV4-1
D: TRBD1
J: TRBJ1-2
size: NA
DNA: TGCGCCAGCAGCCAACCCGACAGGGATCGGTATGGCTACACCTTC
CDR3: CASSQPDRDRYGYTF

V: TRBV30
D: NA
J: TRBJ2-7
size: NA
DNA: TGTGCCTGGACCCACGAGCTCAACGAGCAGTACTTC
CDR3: CAWTHELNEQYF

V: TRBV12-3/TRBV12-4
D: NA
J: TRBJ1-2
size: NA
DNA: TGTGCCAGCAGCCAAACCCCGTCGAAGGGCTACACCTTC
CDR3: CASSQTPSKGYTF

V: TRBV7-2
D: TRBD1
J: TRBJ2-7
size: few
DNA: TGTGCCAGCAGCTTATTTGGGACAGGGATCTACGAGCAGTACTTC
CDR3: CASSLFGTGIYEQYF

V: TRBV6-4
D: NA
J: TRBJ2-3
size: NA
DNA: TGTGCCAGCAGTGAGGTTCCCACAGATACGCAGTATTTT
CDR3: CASSEVPTDTQYF

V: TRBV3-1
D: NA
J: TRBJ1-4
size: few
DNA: TGTGCCAGCAGCCAAGATCCTGCTTCCGGGGCTGGGCTGTTTTTT
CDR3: CASSQDPASGAGLFF

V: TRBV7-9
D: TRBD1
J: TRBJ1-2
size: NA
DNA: TGTGCCAGCAGCTTGACAGGGGGCGAGTATGGCTACACCTTC
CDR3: CASSLTGGEYGYTF

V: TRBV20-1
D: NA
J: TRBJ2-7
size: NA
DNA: TGCAGTGCTAGAGATGTGGACTACGAGCAGTACTTC
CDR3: CSARDVDYEQYF

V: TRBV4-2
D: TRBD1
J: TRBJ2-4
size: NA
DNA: TGTGCCAGCAGCCAAGGTAGAGACAGGGCTATTCAGTACTTC
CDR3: CASSQGRDRAIQYF

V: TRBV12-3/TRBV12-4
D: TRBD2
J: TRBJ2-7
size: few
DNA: TGTGCCAGCAGTTCTCGACTAGCGGGCTTCTACGAGCAGTACTTC
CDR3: CASSSRLAGFYEQYF

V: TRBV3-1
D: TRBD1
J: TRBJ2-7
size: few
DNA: TGTGCCAGCAGCGAAGCCGGGACAGGCCTCTACGAGCAGTACTTC
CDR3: CASSEAGTGLYEQYF

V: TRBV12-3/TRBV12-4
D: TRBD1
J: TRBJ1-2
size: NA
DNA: TGTGCCAGCACCTCGGACAGGGGCCTCTATGGCTACACCTTC
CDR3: CASTSDRGLYGYTF

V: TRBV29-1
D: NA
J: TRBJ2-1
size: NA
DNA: TGCAGCCACCGGTGGGGCAATGAGCAGTTCTTC
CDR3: CSHRWGNEQFF

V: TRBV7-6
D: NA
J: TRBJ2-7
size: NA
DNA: TGTGCCAGCAGTCTCGAGGACGGGCCCTACGAGCAGTACTTC
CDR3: CASSLEDGPYEQYF

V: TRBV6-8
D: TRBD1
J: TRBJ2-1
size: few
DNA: TGTGCCAGCAGACGACTCGGGACAGGGGTAGAAGGGGAGCAGTTCTTC
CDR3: CASRRLGTGVEGEQFF

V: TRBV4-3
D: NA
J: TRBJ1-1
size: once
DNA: TGCGCCAGCAGCCTCCTAGACACTGGCACTGAAGCTTTCTTT
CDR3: CASSLLDTGTEAFF

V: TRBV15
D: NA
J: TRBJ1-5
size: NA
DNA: TGTGCCACCAGCAGAGATAACGCGGATCAGCCCCAGCATTTT
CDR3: CATSRDNADQPQHF